This T cell receptor beta chain is drawn from a study of T cells expressing NK-cell markers. Study-wide background: Sorted CD3+CD56+NKG2C+, CD3+CD56+NKG2C- and CD3+CD56-NKG2C+ T cells provided the TCR beta repertoires.

As the method of synthesis, 5'RACE template switching with UMIs yielded TCR beta cDNA. No DNA is given; TCRdb re-called the 5' RACE reads and lists each CDR3 protein once. This sample contains 550,000 to 600,000 distinct CDR3 sequences. Comments on this clonotype: Its specificity is unknown.

Regarding the study as a whole: Among CD8+ T cells from several donors, dominant NKG2C+ clonotypes accounted for roughly 1.0-7.0%.

The CDR3 is 15 residues long. The V gene's germline CDR1 is ENHRY and CDR2 SYGVKD. The origin of this receptor is a man between 18 and 35 years old in good health. V and J are TRBV10-3 and TRBJ2-5; there is no DNA to check the TCRdb D call of TRBD2. Material: blood T cells: a sorted CD56 or NKG2C T cell subset, CD4+ or CD8+ T cells, or bulk PBMC T cells (not recorded which). CDR3 sequence: CAISPTSGDKETQYF.